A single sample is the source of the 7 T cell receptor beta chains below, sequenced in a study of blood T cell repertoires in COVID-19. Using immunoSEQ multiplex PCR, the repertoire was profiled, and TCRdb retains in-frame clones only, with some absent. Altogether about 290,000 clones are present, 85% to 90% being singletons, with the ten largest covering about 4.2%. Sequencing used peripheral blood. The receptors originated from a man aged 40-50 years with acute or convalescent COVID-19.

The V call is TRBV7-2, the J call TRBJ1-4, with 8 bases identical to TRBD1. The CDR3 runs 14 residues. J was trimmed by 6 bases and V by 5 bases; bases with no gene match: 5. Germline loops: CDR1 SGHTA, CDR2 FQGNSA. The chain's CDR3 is CASSETGGHEKLFF. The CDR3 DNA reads TGTGCCAGCAGCGAAACAGGGGGGCATGAAAAACTGTTTTTT.

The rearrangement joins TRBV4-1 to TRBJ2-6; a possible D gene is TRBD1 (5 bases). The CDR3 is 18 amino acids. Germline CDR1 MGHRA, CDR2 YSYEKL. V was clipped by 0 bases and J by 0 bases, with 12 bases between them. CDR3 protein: CASSQERGGYSGANVLTF. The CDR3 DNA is TGCGCCAGCAGCCAAGAAAGGGGCGGATACTCTGGGGCCAACGTCCTGACTTTC.

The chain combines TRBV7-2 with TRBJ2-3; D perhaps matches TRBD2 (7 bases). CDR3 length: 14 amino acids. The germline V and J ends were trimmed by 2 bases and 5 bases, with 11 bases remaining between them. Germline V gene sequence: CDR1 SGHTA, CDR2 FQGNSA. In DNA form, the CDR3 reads TGTGCCAGCAGCTTAAAGGGGGGGAGAGATACGCAGTATTTT. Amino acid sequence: CASSLKGGRDTQYF. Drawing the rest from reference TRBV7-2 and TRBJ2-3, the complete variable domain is GAGVSQSPSNKVTEKGKDVELRCDPISGHTALYWYRQSLGQGLEFLIYFQGNSAPDKSGLPSDRFSAERTGGSVSTLTIQRTQQEDSAVYLCASSLKGGRDTQYFGPGTRLTVL.

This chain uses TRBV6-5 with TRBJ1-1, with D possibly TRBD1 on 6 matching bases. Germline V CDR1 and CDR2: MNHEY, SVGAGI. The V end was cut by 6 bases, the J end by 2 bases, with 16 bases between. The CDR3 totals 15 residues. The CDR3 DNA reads TGTGCCAGCAGCCTCACAGGGCTAGGTAACACTGAAGCTTTCTTT. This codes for CASSLTGLGNTEAFF.

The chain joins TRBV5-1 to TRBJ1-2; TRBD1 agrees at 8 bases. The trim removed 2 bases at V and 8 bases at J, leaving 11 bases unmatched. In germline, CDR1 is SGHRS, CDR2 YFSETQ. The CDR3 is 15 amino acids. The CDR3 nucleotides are TGCGCCAGCAGCTTTGGACAGGGTGGATTTATGGGCTACACCTTC. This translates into CASSFGQGGFMGYTF.

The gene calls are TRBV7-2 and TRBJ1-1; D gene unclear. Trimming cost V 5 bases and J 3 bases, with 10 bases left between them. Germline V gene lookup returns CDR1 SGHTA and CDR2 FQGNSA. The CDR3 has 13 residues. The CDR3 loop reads CASSVTQDTEAFF. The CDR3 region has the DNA TGTGCCAGCAGCGTAACACAAGACACTGAAGCTTTCTTT.

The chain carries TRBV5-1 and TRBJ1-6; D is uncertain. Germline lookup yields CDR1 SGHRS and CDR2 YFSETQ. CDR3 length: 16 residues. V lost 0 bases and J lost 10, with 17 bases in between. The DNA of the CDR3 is TGCGCCAGCAGCTTGGTGGGTCCCCAGTCAGGATCACCCCTCCACTTT. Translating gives CASSLVGPQSGSPLHF.